This TCR beta chain was sequenced in a study of OX40 agonist ivuxolimab in advanced cancers. For the study at large: Cohort: about 82% men, mean age approximately 64, aged about 23 to 80. Notes on the study in general: Partial responders dosed at 0.1-3.0 mg/kg displayed clonal expansion ranking among the lowest. Among T cells, CD8+ cells averaged more expanded clones than CD4+ cells. At doses 0.1 to 3.0 mg/kg, CD4+ and CD8+ clones expanded.

Regarding this clone: Its matching antigen is unknown.

Generated by immunoSEQ multiplex PCR, the TCRdb table keeps only in-frame clones and is missing some. The sample holds about 70,000 clones, 85% seen once. This TCR was recovered from an adult with an advanced solid tumor such as melanoma, head and neck, liver or kidney cancer. The sequenced sample was CD4+ or CD8+ T cells sorted from blood, obtained in a trial of the OX40 agonist ivuxolimab.

The CDR3: CASSINRGPNTGELFF. In nucleotides, the CDR3 is TGTGCCAGTAGTATTAACAGGGGGCCGAACACCGGGGAGCTGTTTTTT. This sequence joins TRBV19 and TRBJ2-2; 9 bases align to TRBD1. This CDR3 spans 16 amino acids. Trimming removed 3 bases from V and 0 bases from J; junction bases left unmatched: 2. CDR1 is LNHDA, CDR2 SQIVND, per germline (reference sequence). Filled out from reference TRBV19 and TRBJ2-2, the complete variable domain reads DGGITQSPKYLFRKEGQNVTLSCEQNLNHDAMYWYRQDPGQGLRLIYYSQIVNDFQKGDIAEGYSVSREKKESFPLTVTSAQKNPTAFYLCASSINRGPNTGELFFGEGSRLTVL.